The rows below give T cell receptor beta chains drawn from one sample of a study of CD8 T cells in ankylosing spondylitis. TCRdb re-called the 5' RACE reads with MiXCR, one entry per CDR3 protein. Of approximately 400,000 distinct CDR3 sequences in the sample, 25% to 30% were seen once. Sample: blood, either unsorted or a sorted T cell fraction (not recorded which). These receptors were obtained from a male donor with ankylosing spondylitis. CDR3s include the opening cysteine and the closing phenylalanine or tryptophan. Fields, in order: CDR3 DNA, CDR3 protein, V gene, D gene, clone size, J gene. The D gene is left open where the match is weak. Where a row states a size, it is once, few, many or the class of an expanded clone; other rows omit it.

CDR3nt: TGTGCCAGCAGCTCCAGCCGGGACAAAGAGCAGTACTTC; CDR3aa: CASSSSRDKEQYF; v_gene: TRBV7-2; d_gene: -; abundance: few; j_gene: TRBJ2-7
CDR3nt: TGTGCCAGCAGTTCCCATAGCGGTTTCTCCTACAATGAGCAGTTCTTC; CDR3aa: CASSSHSGFSYNEQFF; v_gene: TRBV6-5; d_gene: -; abundance: -; j_gene: TRBJ2-1
CDR3nt: TGTGCCATCAGATCGTCTGAGGAGCTCCAAGAGACCCAGTACTTC; CDR3aa: CAIRSSEELQETQYF; v_gene: TRBV10-3; d_gene: -; abundance: few; j_gene: TRBJ2-5
CDR3nt: TGCGCCAGTTGGGGGGGGGGACAGGGTGAGACCCAGTACTTC; CDR3aa: CASWGGGQGETQYF; v_gene: TRBV10-2; d_gene: TRBD1; abundance: few; j_gene: TRBJ2-5
CDR3nt: TGCAGCGTCGACAGAGTCCAAGAGACCCAGTACTTC; CDR3aa: CSVDRVQETQYF; v_gene: TRBV29-1; d_gene: -; abundance: -; j_gene: TRBJ2-5
CDR3nt: TGTGCCAGCAGCCGTCGGTGGACCACAGATACGCAGTATTTT; CDR3aa: CASSRRWTTDTQYF; v_gene: TRBV14; d_gene: -; abundance: many; j_gene: TRBJ2-3
CDR3nt: TGTGCCAGCGGCCCGGGACAGCACTACGAGCAGTACTTC; CDR3aa: CASGPGQHYEQYF; v_gene: TRBV6-1; d_gene: TRBD1; abundance: -; j_gene: TRBJ2-7
CDR3nt: TGCGCCAGCGGACCCTTGACATTCGGCACAGATACGCAGTATTTT; CDR3aa: CASGPLTFGTDTQYF; v_gene: TRBV5-1; d_gene: -; abundance: few; j_gene: TRBJ2-3
CDR3nt: TGTGCCAGCAGTTGGGACAGTAGGAACACCGGGGAGCTGTTTTTT; CDR3aa: CASSWDSRNTGELFF; v_gene: TRBV6-2/TRBV6-3; d_gene: TRBD1; abundance: many; j_gene: TRBJ2-2
CDR3nt: TGCAGTGCGGTCTCTACAGGGGGTCAAAATCAGCCCCAGCATTTT; CDR3aa: CSAVSTGGQNQPQHF; v_gene: TRBV20-1; d_gene: TRBD1; abundance: few; j_gene: TRBJ1-5
CDR3nt: TGCTGTGCTAGAGATTGGGCTAGCGGGAGAGTAGAGAATGAGCAGTTCTTC; CDR3aa: CCARDWASGRVENEQFF; v_gene: TRBV20-1; d_gene: TRBD2; abundance: -; j_gene: TRBJ2-1
CDR3nt: TGTGCCAGCAGTTGGGGCCAAAACACTGAAGCTTTCTTT; CDR3aa: CASSWGQNTEAFF; v_gene: TRBV27; d_gene: -; abundance: many; j_gene: TRBJ1-1
CDR3nt: TGCGCCAGCAGCTTGGGACAGGGGGCGTTAGTGGACCAGTACTTC; CDR3aa: CASSLGQGALVDQYF; v_gene: TRBV5-1; d_gene: TRBD1; abundance: few; j_gene: TRBJ2-5
CDR3nt: TGTGCCAGCAGCTACCGGACCCCGATGAACACTGAAGCTTTCTTT; CDR3aa: CASSYRTPMNTEAFF; v_gene: TRBV7-9; d_gene: -; abundance: -; j_gene: TRBJ1-1
CDR3nt: TGTGCCAGCAGCCTTTCCTGGTATAAGGGCGGAAGCACAGATACGCAGTATTTT; CDR3aa: CASSLSWYKGGSTDTQYF; v_gene: TRBV7-8; d_gene: -; abundance: few; j_gene: TRBJ2-3
CDR3nt: TGCAGCGTTCGGGGGGGGGCAGAGACCCAGTACTTC; CDR3aa: CSVRGGAETQYF; v_gene: TRBV29-1; d_gene: TRBD2; abundance: few; j_gene: TRBJ2-5
CDR3nt: TGTGCCAGCATCACCTCCCTTACAGGGAATGATGAGCAGTTCTTC; CDR3aa: CASITSLTGNDEQFF; v_gene: TRBV28; d_gene: -; abundance: -; j_gene: TRBJ2-1